These 10 T cell receptor beta chains were sequenced from one sample in a study of blood T cells in healthy people across ages. With a J-beta primer mix and a sample-barcoded 5' primer, a second PCR ran about 6 to 11 cycles. TCRdb passed the 5' RACE reads through MiXCR, listing each CDR3 protein once. The repertoire holds about 1,800,000 distinct CDR3 sequences, 28% seen once, with approximately 7.7% in the top ten. Sequences were obtained from blood. The source of these receptors is a woman aged 25 to 39 in good health.

This clonotype was detected a few times. V gene TRBV7-9 combines with J gene TRBJ2-7; D remains ambiguous. This CDR3 is 14 amino acids long. In germline, CDR1 is SEHNR, CDR2 FQNEAQ (reference sequence). V lost 4 bases, J lost 0 bases, and 10 bases lay in between. As DNA, the CDR3 is TGTGCCAGCAGCTCCGCGTGGAGCTCCTACGAGCAGTACTTC. Protein product: CASSSAWSSYEQYF. Filled out from reference TRBV7-9 and TRBJ2-7, the complete variable domain reads DTGVSQNPRHKITKRGQNVTFRCDPISEHNRLYWYRQTLGQGPEFLTYFQNEAQLEKSRLLSDRFSAERPKGSFSTLEIQRTEQGDSAMYLCASSSAWSSYEQYFGPGTRLTVT.

The chain joins TRBV28 to TRBJ1-2; weak D call: TRBD1 (5 bases). V was cut by 3 bases and J by 2 bases, with 25 bases left in between. CDR1 and CDR2 from the germline V gene are MDHEN and SYDVKM. The CDR3 totals 19 residues. For the CDR3, the DNA is TGTGCCAGCAGTTTCTTGGCTCGGGGACGTTCCCCCACGAACTATGGCTACACCTTC. This sequence encodes CASSFLARGRSPTNYGYTF.

This clonotype has more than one count but fewer than ten. This rearrangement joins TRBV6-6 to TRBJ1-6, with D uncertain. The CDR3 is made up of 15 amino acids. Germline CDR1 reads MNHNY; CDR2 reads SVGAGI (reference sequence). The V gene lost 5 bases and the J gene lost 6 bases, with 14 bases spanning the gap. The CDR3 region is CASSNPGPGNSPLHF. The CDR3 bases are TGTGCCAGCAGTAACCCAGGACCGGGTAATTCACCCCTCCACTTT.

The rearrangement links TRBV10-3 to TRBJ1-1; 7 bases are a match to TRBD1. With 6 bases clipped from V and 2 bases from J, the junction kept 6 bases outside the gene matches. There are 14 residues in the CDR3. Looked up from germline, CDR1 is ENHRY and CDR2 is SYGVKD. The CDR3 loop is CAISPRQGNTEAFF. CDR3 bases: TGTGCCATCAGCCCACGACAGGGAAACACTGAAGCTTTCTTT.

In its sample, this clonotype was seen once. A single base separates this from a much larger clone, so it may be a read error. The CDR3: CRASRGGDTQYF. The CDR3 bases are TGCAGGGCCAGTCGGGGGGGCGATACGCAGTATTTT. The rearrangement joins TRBV20-1 to TRBJ2-3; 8 nucleotides match TRBD2. The CDR3 extends over 12 amino acids. Per the germline V gene, CDR1 is DFQATT and CDR2 is SNEGSKA (reference sequence).

V gene TRBV6-2 or TRBV6-3 combines with J gene TRBJ1-5; D ambiguous. Germline lookup yields CDR1 MNHEY and CDR2 SVGEGT. V was cut by 6 bases and J by 1 base, with 16 bases left in between. The length of the CDR3 is 16 residues. The CDR3 reads CASSSPHIASNQPQHF. DNA for the CDR3: TGTGCCAGCAGCTCCCCCCATATCGCGAGCAATCAGCCCCAGCATTTT.

This rearrangement joins TRBV2 to TRBJ1-2; TRBD1 agrees at 7 bases. The trim removed 2 bases at V and 3 bases at J, leaving 3 bases unmatched. CDR3 length: 14 amino acids. The V gene's germline CDR1 is SNHLY and CDR2 FYNNEI. The CDR3 loop is CASSESDRDYGYTF. As DNA, the CDR3 is TGTGCCAGCAGTGAATCTGACAGGGACTATGGCTACACCTTC.

This clonotype was seen many times. J is TRBJ2-5 and V is TRBV15; a weak D match, TRBD2 (7 bases). The CDR3 sequence is 16 residues long. The V gene's germline CDR1 is LNHNV and CDR2 YYDKDF (reference sequence). Between the trimmed V and J ends, which lost 1 base and 2 bases, there was a span of 14 bases. This CDR3 is CATSRAGGKRQETQYF. The DNA of the CDR3 is TGTGCCACCAGCAGAGCGGGGGGCAAGAGACAAGAGACCCAGTACTTC.

At least ten counts were recorded for this clonotype. Relative to the germline gene, one junction end is altered; a read error may explain this. The V gene is TRBV7-2, the J gene TRBJ1-1; a possible D gene is TRBD1 (5 bases). Germline V CDR1 and CDR2: SGHTA, FQGNSA. The CDR3 extends over 15 amino acids. CDR3 in amino acids: CASSLVGRGDTEAFF. The CDR3, as DNA: TGCGCCAGCAGCTTGGTTGGTAGGGGCGACACTGAAGCTTTCTTT.

The chain recombines TRBV2 with TRBJ2-1, with a weak D call TRBD1 (5 bases). The germline V and J ends were trimmed by 6 bases and 0 bases, with 12 bases remaining between them. Germline loops: CDR1 SNHLY, CDR2 FYNNEI. The CDR3 runs 15 residues. CDR3 residues: CASRTDLSSYNEQFF. CDR3 DNA sequence: TGTGCCAGCAGGACAGACTTATCCTCCTACAATGAGCAGTTCTTC.